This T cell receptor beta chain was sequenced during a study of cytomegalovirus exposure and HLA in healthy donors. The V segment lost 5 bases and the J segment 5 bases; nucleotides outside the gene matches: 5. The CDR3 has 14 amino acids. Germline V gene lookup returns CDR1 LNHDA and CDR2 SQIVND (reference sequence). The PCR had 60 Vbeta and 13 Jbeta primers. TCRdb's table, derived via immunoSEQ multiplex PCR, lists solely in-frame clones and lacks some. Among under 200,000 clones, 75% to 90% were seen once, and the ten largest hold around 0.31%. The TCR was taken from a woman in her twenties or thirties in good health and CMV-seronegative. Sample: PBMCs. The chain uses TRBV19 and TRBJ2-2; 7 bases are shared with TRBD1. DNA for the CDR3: TGTGCCAGTAGTCTTCACAGGGGAACCGGGGAGCTGTTTTTT. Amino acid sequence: CASSLHRGTGELFF. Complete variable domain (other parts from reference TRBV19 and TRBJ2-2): DGGITQSPKYLFRKEGQNVTLSCEQNLNHDAMYWYRQDPGQGLRLIYYSQIVNDFQKGDIAEGYSVSREKKESFPLTVTSAQKNPTAFYLCASSLHRGTGELFFGEGSRLTVL.